This entry features one T cell receptor (beta chain) sequence. The CDR3 length is 13 residues. V lost 10 bases, J lost 4 bases, and 14 bases lay in between. As originally analysed: Reference gene primer amplification in the assay estimated nucleated cell counts. Method: immunoSEQ multiplex PCR; TCRdb's copy keeps in-frame clones and lacks some. V, J and clone size are those of that table, while D and trimming were read from the DNA. Seen here are approximately 220,000 clones, 75% to 90% observed once, and the top ten hold 0.72%. The sample comes from a study of blood T cell repertoires in COVID-19. Overall study: Acute and convalescent COVID-19 samples came from the United States, Italy and Spain. PBMCs, B-cell-depleted T cells, or T cells provided the cDNA or gDNA that made up the material.

This chain connects TRBV12-3 or TRBV12-4 to TRBJ1-5; weak D call: TRBD1 (5 bases). The sequencing input was peripheral blood. This receptor was taken from a man aged 35 to 55 with acute or convalescent COVID-19. The CDR3 DNA is TGTGCCACCCATATGCAGGGTAATCAGCCCCAGCATTTT. Translation gives CATHMQGNQPQHF.